This T cell receptor (beta chain) was recorded in a study of blood T cell repertoires in COVID-19. About the study: Some COVID-19 samples were acute and others convalescent; all came from the United States, Italy and Spain.

Authors' analysis steps: From reference gene primer amplification, estimates of nucleated cell counts were derived. Generated by immunoSEQ multiplex PCR, the TCRdb table keeps only in-frame clones and is missing some. V and J calls and clone size follow that table, whereas D and trimming were derived from the DNA. The table records around 310,000 clones, 85% to 90% of them present only once. The CDR3 totals 15 residues. The germline V gene has CDR1 SGHRS and CDR2 YFSETQ. V dropped 2 bases and J dropped 3 bases, with 13 bases sitting between them. This rearrangement joins TRBV5-1 to TRBJ2-3, with a weak D call TRBD2 (6 bases). Sequenced material: peripheral blood. The TCR was taken from a woman between 40 and 55 years old with COVID-19, enrolled during active disease. CDR3 amino acids: CASSFTLAITDTQYF. In DNA, the CDR3 is TGCGCCAGCAGCTTCACCCTAGCGATTACAGATACGCAGTATTTT.